A single sample is the source of the 28 T cell receptor beta chains below, sequenced in a study of T cell responses to AZD1222 COVID-19 vaccine. The table came from immunoSEQ multiplex PCR; TCRdb's copy has only in-frame clones and leaves some out. Here the sample spans 86,000 or so clones, about 89% being singletons. Sequences were derived from peripheral blood, sampled 28 days after the second AZD1222 dose. These receptors were collected from an adult who received the AZD1222 COVID-19 vaccine.

This chain links TRBV5-1 with TRBJ2-7; a possible D gene is TRBD1 (6 bases). Looked up from germline, CDR1 is SGHRS and CDR2 is YFSETQ. The CDR3 runs 12 residues. V lost 4 bases and J 6 bases, leaving 11 bases between the germline ends. The CDR3 spells CASSPRGGEQYF. Written as DNA, the CDR3 is TGCGCCAGCAGCCCCAGGGGCGGCGAGCAGTACTTC.

The chain uses TRBV20-1 and TRBJ2-1, with D hard to call. This CDR3 region has 11 residues. CDR1 is DFQATT and CDR2 is SNEGSKA in the germline V gene (reference sequence). Trimming removed 6 bases at V and 0 bases at J, with 3 bases between. The CDR3 DNA follows: TGCAGTGCCCACTCCTACAATGAGCAGTTCTTC. Protein product: CSAHSYNEQFF.

The chain uses TRBV18 and TRBJ1-5, with 8 positions matching TRBD1. V was clipped by 6 bases and J by 0 bases; unmatched bases: 10. The CDR3 loop spans 17 amino acids. Germline values: CDR1 KGHSH, CDR2 LQKENI. This CDR3 is CASSRTGLSDSNQPQHF. The CDR3 nucleotides read TGTGCCAGCTCTCGGACAGGGTTATCGGATAGCAATCAGCCCCAGCATTTT.

The CDR3 protein is CASSQDRGSYEQYF. The CDR3 DNA sequence: TGTGCCAGCAGCCAGGACAGGGGCTCCTACGAGCAGTACTTC. This rearrangement joins TRBV4-2 to TRBJ2-7; 9 bases are a match to TRBD1. The V gene's germline CDR1 is LGHNA and CDR2 YNFKEQ. Germline trimming cut 3 bases from V and 0 bases from J; bases unmatched to any gene: 0. The CDR3 has 14 residues.

V gene TRBV6-6 combines with J gene TRBJ2-7; TRBD1 matches at 7 bases. Losses at the gene ends were 4 bases for V and 5 bases for J; bases not matched to a gene: 8. The CDR3 runs to 14 residues. In germline, CDR1 is MNHNY, CDR2 SVGAGI (reference sequence). In DNA form, the CDR3 reads TGTGCCAGCAGTTTCCTCAGACAGGGCCACGAGCAGTACTTC. Protein: CASSFLRQGHEQYF.

The chain is built from TRBV5-5 and TRBJ2-1, with 9 nucleotides matching TRBD1. The ends lost 3 bases at V and 5 bases at J; junction bases unmatched: 6. Germline loops: CDR1 SGHKS, CDR2 YYEKEE (reference sequence). The CDR3 contains 15 residues. CDR3 sequence reads: CASSWGQGPNNEQFF. CDR3 nucleotide sequence: TGTGCCAGCAGCTGGGGACAGGGCCCCAACAATGAGCAGTTCTTC.

The chain has TRBV10-3 and TRBJ1-5; 9 nucleotides agree with TRBD1. Germline CDR1 is ENHRY and CDR2 is SYGVKD. This CDR3 spans 14 amino acids. The ends lost 10 bases at V and 6 bases at J; junction bases unmatched: 10. The CDR3 here is CATRGQGGFQPQHF. The DNA of the CDR3 is TGTGCCACCAGGGGACAGGGTGGTTTTCAGCCCCAGCATTTT.

V gene TRBV30 combines with J gene TRBJ1-2; TRBD1 might be the D (6 bases). Germline CDR1 and CDR2: GTSNPN and SVGIG (reference sequence). The V end was cut by 4 bases, the J end by 6 bases, with 12 bases between. The CDR3 consists of 12 residues. CDR3 sequence: CAWTRDIHGYTF. CDR3 nucleotide sequence: TGTGCCTGGACCCGGGACATCCATGGCTACACCTTC. The full variable domain, completed using reference TRBV30 and TRBJ1-2, is SQTIHQWPATLVQPVGSPLSLECTVEGTSNPNLYWYRQAAGRGLQLLFYSVGIGQISSEVPQNLSASRPQDRQFILSSKKLLLSDSGFYLCAWTRDIHGYTFGSGTRLTVV.

The rearrangement links TRBV5-1 to TRBJ2-2; TRBD1 or TRBD2 may be the D gene (5 bases each). Per the germline V gene, CDR1 is SGHRS and CDR2 is YFSETQ. V was shortened by 3 bases and J by 5 bases, with 17 bases between the two germline ends. This CDR3 has 16 amino acids. CDR3 in DNA: TGCGCCAGCAGCTATCCGGGGCCTACTAATACCGGGGAGCTGTTTTTT. Amino acid sequence: CASSYPGPTNTGELFF.

The chain combines TRBV18 with TRBJ2-7, with D maybe TRBD1 (6 bases). The CDR3 sequence is 18 residues long. The germline V gene has CDR1 KGHSH and CDR2 LQKENI. The ends were cut back, 3 bases at V and 3 bases at J, with 24 bases in the middle. The CDR3 DNA sequence: TGTGCCAGCTCACCCAAGATTACCGACAGGACCTACGACTACGAGCAGTACTTC. Its translation: CASSPKITDRTYDYEQYF.

This chain connects TRBV4-1 to TRBJ2-7; D is ambiguous. Germline assignment: CDR1 MGHRA and CDR2 YSYEKL. V dropped 3 bases and J dropped 3 bases, with 6 bases sitting between them. CDR3 size: 12 residues. The CDR3 nucleotides read TGCGCCAGCAGCCACTTGGACTACGAGCAGTACTTC. Residues: CASSHLDYEQYF.

The genes are TRBV24-1 and TRBJ2-1; D might be TRBD2 (5 bases). The ends were cut back, 4 bases at V and 9 bases at J, with 12 bases in the middle. The CDR3 consists of 13 residues. Germline assignment: CDR1 KGHDR and CDR2 SFDVKD. CDR3 DNA: TGTGCCACCAGTGAACACGGACTGGGTGAGCAGTTCTTC. Translating it yields CATSEHGLGEQFF.

The chain uses TRBV19 and TRBJ1-1; maybe TRBD1 (5 bases). The V and J ends lost 7 bases and 1 base respectively, with 16 bases between them. CDR1 is LNHDA, CDR2 SQIVND, per germline (reference sequence). The CDR3 has 15 residues. The CDR3 region is CASMPQEGRNTEAFF. For the CDR3, the DNA is TGTGCCAGTATGCCTCAGGAGGGGCGGAACACTGAAGCTTTCTTT.

The chain combines TRBV5-1 with TRBJ2-5; 7 bases fit TRBD1. This CDR3 contains 15 residues. Germline values: CDR1 SGHRS, CDR2 YFSETQ. J lost 2 bases, V lost 4 bases, and 8 bases had no gene match. The DNA for the CDR3 is TGCGCCAGCAGCATAATACCGGGACAGCAAGAGACCCAGTACTTC. Protein sequence: CASSIIPGQQETQYF.

This sequence joins TRBV24-1 and TRBJ2-2; tentative D call: TRBD2 (6 bases). The CDR3 extends over 14 amino acids. Trimming took off 7 bases at V and 7 bases at J, with 15 bases between the two ends. Per the germline V gene, CDR1 is KGHDR and CDR2 is SFDVKD. Written as DNA, the CDR3 is TGTGCCACCAGCGGAGGGTGGAGAGGCGGGGAGCTGTTTTTT. Its protein is CATSGGWRGGELFF.

Regarding this clone: The sample has other DNA sequences that encode this CDR3 too. The genes are TRBV12-3 or TRBV12-4 and TRBJ1-5; D is uncertain. The length of the CDR3 is 13 residues. The V end lost 6 bases, the J end lost 5 bases, and 11 bases lay between the germline ends. CDR3 in amino acids: CASSQDGDQPQHF. In nucleotides, the CDR3 is TGTGCCAGCAGCCAGGACGGCGATCAGCCCCAGCATTTT.

The chain uses TRBV18 and TRBJ1-3, with a weak D call TRBD1 (6 bases). V was pared by 4 bases and J by 4 bases, with 11 bases between. Germline V lookup: CDR1 KGHSH, CDR2 LQKENI. This CDR3 comprises 14 residues. CDR3 coding DNA: TGTGCCAGCTCACTGTGGACAGACGGAAACACCATATATTTT. It translates to CASSLWTDGNTIYF.

The gene calls are TRBV5-1 and TRBJ2-1, with 12 bases lining up with TRBD2. Germline-derived CDR1 and CDR2 are SGHRS and YFSETQ. The V gene end was trimmed by 4 bases and the J gene end by 8 bases; junction bases not matched to a gene: 13. CDR3 size: 17 residues. The CDR3 region is CASSPSLAGGPSDEQFF. CDR3 DNA: TGCGCCAGCAGCCCCTCGCTAGCGGGAGGGCCTAGCGATGAGCAGTTCTTC.

The rearrangement uses TRBV6-2 or TRBV6-3 and TRBJ2-3; TRBD2 matches at 9 bases. CDR3 size: 17 residues. The V gene's germline CDR1 is MNHEY and CDR2 SVGEGT. V was clipped by 0 bases and J by 1 base; unmatched bases: 5. The CDR3 reads CASSYSGLAWGTDTQYF. CDR3 coding DNA: TGTGCCAGCAGTTACTCAGGACTAGCGTGGGGCACAGATACGCAGTATTTT.

The V call is TRBV11-2, the J call TRBJ2-2; 10 bases are a match to TRBD2. The CDR3 loop spans 16 amino acids. Germline V CDR1 and CDR2: SGHAT, FQNNGV. J lost 7 bases, V lost 5 bases, and 10 bases had no gene match. The CDR3: CASSRNLAGDHGELFF. CDR3 DNA: TGTGCCAGCAGCCGTAACCTAGCGGGAGACCACGGGGAGCTGTTTTTT.

The chain recombines TRBV19 with TRBJ2-1; 7 positions match TRBD1. Germline V gives CDR1 LNHDA, CDR2 SQIVND (reference sequence). V dropped 7 bases and J dropped 2; count of bases not matched to a gene: 5. This CDR3 is built from 14 residues. In DNA form, the CDR3 reads TGTGCCAGTACTAAAGGGGGCCCCTACAATGAGCAGTTCTTC. Amino acids: CASTKGGPYNEQFF. The full variable domain, its missing parts supplied by reference TRBV19 and TRBJ2-1, is DGGITQSPKYLFRKEGQNVTLSCEQNLNHDAMYWYRQDPGQGLRLIYYSQIVNDFQKGDIAEGYSVSREKKESFPLTVTSAQKNPTAFYLCASTKGGPYNEQFFGPGTRLTVL.

V and J are TRBV11-2 and TRBJ1-3; perhaps TRBD1 as D (5 bases). This CDR3 has 17 amino acids. From germline, CDR1 is SGHAT and CDR2 FQNNGV. V was clipped by 2 bases and J by 0 bases, with 14 bases between them. This CDR3 reads CASSLNPQGYSGNTIYF. The CDR3 coding sequence is TGTGCCAGCAGCTTAAACCCCCAGGGCTACTCTGGAAACACCATATATTTT.

This chain connects TRBV5-1 to TRBJ1-4; no firm D call. Trimming took off 0 bases at V and 5 bases at J, with 8 bases between the two ends. This CDR3 has 14 residues. CDR1 and CDR2 from the germline V gene are SGHRS and YFSETQ. CDR3 sequence: CASSLEDPNEKLFF. The DNA for the CDR3 is TGCGCCAGCAGCTTGGAGGACCCCAATGAAAAACTGTTTTTT.

The V and J genes are TRBV3-1 (or the pseudogene TRBV3-2) and TRBJ1-1; tentatively, D is TRBD1 (6 bases). This CDR3 comprises 14 residues. Deletions cut 0 bases from V and 10 bases from J, with 15 bases between. Per the germline V gene, CDR1 is LGHDT and CDR2 is YNNKEL (reference sequence). The CDR3 DNA reads TGTGCCAGCAGCCAAGACGGCAGGGGTTTTTCAGCTTTCTTT. Translated, it gives CASSQDGRGFSAFF.

This chain connects TRBV7-9 to TRBJ2-7; 12 nucleotides match TRBD2. Germline V gene lookup returns CDR1 SEHNR and CDR2 FQNEAQ (reference sequence). The V gene end was trimmed by 5 bases and the J gene end by 2 bases; junction bases not matched to a gene: 4. The CDR3 totals 15 residues. The DNA of the CDR3 is TGTGCCAGCAGCCTACGGACTAGCGGGGCCTACGAGCAGTACTTC. As protein: CASSLRTSGAYEQYF.

The sample holds one count of this clone. The rearrangement links TRBV7-3 to TRBJ1-5; D is uncertain. Germline V gene data show CDR1 as SGHTA and CDR2 as FQGTGA. This CDR3 comprises 13 residues. Deletions cut 2 bases from V and 7 bases from J, with 9 bases between. The chain's CDR3 is CASSLVLGQPQHF. The CDR3 DNA sequence: TGTGCCAGCAGCTTAGTTTTGGGGCAGCCCCAGCATTTT.

The J gene is TRBJ1-1, the V gene TRBV11-2, with D uncertain. This CDR3 has 11 residues. V lost 5 bases to trimming and J lost 8 bases, with 9 bases between them. The germline gives CDR1 SGHAT, CDR2 FQNNGV. CDR3 sequence (DNA): TGTGCCAGCAGCCCTGGGCAGGAAGCTTTCTTT. Its protein is CASSPGQEAFF.

V and J are TRBV9 and TRBJ1-3; 7 bases align to TRBD1. The CDR3 is 17 residues long. Germline V gene lookup returns CDR1 SGDLS and CDR2 YYNGEE. V was clipped by 5 bases and J by 0 bases; unmatched bases: 11. CDR3 protein: CASSTQGSGGSGNTIYF. In nucleotides, the CDR3 is TGTGCCAGCAGTACACAGGGGTCCGGCGGCTCTGGAAACACCATATATTTT.